A single sample is the source of the 19 T cell receptor beta chains below, sequenced in a study of T cells after yellow fever vaccination. MiXCR was run by TCRdb on the 5' RACE reads, yielding one entry per CDR3 protein. This sample carries fewer than 650,000 distinct CDR3 sequences, about a fifth of them seen once, and the ten largest clones take roughly a sixth. The material was PBMCs, obtained approximately 20 days after the first yellow fever vaccination. Receptors were obtained from a man aged 18 to 30 who received the YFV17D yellow fever vaccine.

The chain recombines TRBV27 with TRBJ2-5; D is unresolved. CDR3 length equals 13 residues. CDR1 is MNHEY and CDR2 is SMNVEV in the germline V gene (reference sequence). V gave up 5 bases and J gave up 5 bases, with 12 bases separating them. The CDR3 loop is CASSAYPGETQYF. For the CDR3, the DNA is TGTGCCAGCAGTGCTTACCCGGGTGAGACCCAGTACTTC.

This clonotype has ten or more counts. One end of the junction does not line up with germline, which may come from a read error. J is TRBJ2-2 and V is TRBV9, with D hard to call. The CDR3 length is 13 residues. Germline lookup yields CDR1 SGDLS and CDR2 YYNGEE. In nucleotides, the CDR3 is TGCGCCAGCAGTGTAACGAACACCGGGGAGCTGTTTTTT. Translated: CASSVTNTGELFF. The full variable domain, its missing parts supplied by reference TRBV9 and TRBJ2-2, is DSGVTQTPKHLITATGQRVTLRCSPRSGDLSVYWYQQSLDQGLQFLIQYYNGEERAKGNILERFSAQQFPDLHSELNLSSLELGDSALYFCASSVTNTGELFFGEGSRLTVL.

This clonotype was seen only a few times. This rearrangement joins TRBV6-5 to TRBJ2-5; tentatively, D is TRBD2 (6 bases). Deletions cut 2 bases from V and 5 bases from J, with 15 bases between. The CDR3 is made up of 15 amino acids. Germline CDR1 MNHEY, CDR2 SVGAGI. Here the CDR3 reads CASSYQEGRGETQYF. The CDR3 DNA reads as TGTGCCAGCAGTTACCAGGAGGGCCGAGGGGAGACCCAGTACTTC.

The CDR3 here is CAWSKVPYEQYF. The DNA of the CDR3 is TGTGCCTGGAGTAAGGTACCCTACGAGCAGTACTTC. The chain is built from TRBV30 and TRBJ2-7; D gene unclear. The V end lost 2 bases, the J end lost 2 bases, and 7 bases lay between the germline ends. The CDR3 consists of 12 residues. Per germline, CDR1 GTSNPN and CDR2 SVGIG (reference sequence).

The chain uses TRBV10-2 and TRBJ2-7; the D is unclear. CDR1 and CDR2 from the germline V gene are WSHSY and SAAADI. The CDR3 extends over 10 amino acids. The V end was cut by 6 bases, the J end by 11 bases, with 11 bases between. CDR3: CASSASKKYF. The CDR3 DNA reads TGCGCCAGCAGCGCTTCAAAAAAGTACTTC.

V usage is TRBV24-1 and J usage is TRBJ2-3; 8 nucleotides line up with TRBD1. Per the germline V gene, CDR1 is KGHDR and CDR2 is SFDVKD. The length of the CDR3 is 15 residues. Trimming at V came to 4 bases and at J to 5 bases, leaving 7 bases not matched to a gene. The CDR3 DNA reads TGTGCCACCAGTGAAACAGGGGGTCCGGGAGATACGCAGTATTTT. It translates to CATSETGGPGDTQYF.

The chain carries TRBV20-1 and TRBJ2-7, with D possibly called TRBD1 or TRBD2 (5 bases each). V was trimmed by 3 bases and J by 7 bases, leaving 16 bases between them. Germline lookup yields CDR1 DFQATT and CDR2 SNEGSKA (reference sequence). The CDR3 sequence is 13 residues long. The CDR3 DNA is TGCAGTGCTAGGAATCTGGGGGTAGGTGAGCAGTACTTC. Translation gives CSARNLGVGEQYF.

In this sample, this clonotype turned up a few times. V is TRBV9 and J is TRBJ2-3; 7 bases agree with TRBD2. The CDR3 runs 14 residues. The J segment lost 6 bases and the V segment lost 0 bases, leaving 4 bases of the junction unmatched. Germline V gene lookup returns CDR1 SGDLS and CDR2 YYNGEE. The CDR3 protein is CASSVGEGLDTQYF. The CDR3 DNA sequence: TGTGCCAGCAGCGTAGGGGAGGGATTGGATACGCAGTATTTT.

This clonotype has just a few counts. The genes are TRBV7-9 and TRBJ2-5, with 10 positions matching TRBD1. The V and J ends lost 5 bases and 2 bases, in that order; junction bases with no gene match: 8. Germline CDR1 SEHNR, CDR2 FQNEAQ (reference sequence). This CDR3 contains 16 residues. Written as DNA, the CDR3 is TGTGCCAGCAGCGCCCCCGGGACAGGGGTTCAAGAGACCCAGTACTTC. This gives the protein CASSAPGTGVQETQYF.

This chain links TRBV5-1 with TRBJ2-7, with a tentative D call TRBD1 (5 bases). Germline V gene data show CDR1 as SGHRS and CDR2 as YFSETQ. V was cut by 0 bases and J by 5 bases, with 9 bases left in between. The CDR3 runs to 13 residues. DNA for the CDR3: TGCGCCAGCAGCTTGGAAGGGGCCAACGAGCAGTACTTC. This encodes CASSLEGANEQYF. The complete variable domain, with remaining parts taken from reference TRBV5-1 and TRBJ2-7, reads KAGVTQTPRYLIKTRGQQVTLSCSPISGHRSVSWYQQTPGQGLQFLFEYFSETQRNKGNFPGRFSGRQFSNSRSEMNVSTLELGDSALYLCASSLEGANEQYFGPGTRLTVT.

The genes are TRBV10-3 and TRBJ2-5; tentatively, D is TRBD2 (5 bases). The CDR3 runs to 15 residues. Trimming shortened V by 3 bases and J by 9 bases, and 20 bases separated the two germline ends. From germline, CDR1 is ENHRY and CDR2 SYGVKD. CDR3 amino acids: CAISELREPQAAQYF. DNA of the CDR3: TGTGCCATCAGTGAACTCCGGGAACCCCAGGCGGCCCAGTACTTC.

The chain is built from TRBV28 and TRBJ1-6; maybe TRBD1 (6 bases). Germline CDR1 reads MDHEN; CDR2 reads SYDVKM. The CDR3 consists of 14 residues. V was pared by 11 bases and J by 2 bases, with 13 bases between. DNA of the CDR3: TGTGCCGGGGGAACAGGGACCTATAATTCACCCCTCCACTTT. Translated: CAGGTGTYNSPLHF.

This chain joins TRBV18 and TRBJ2-3; possible D gene TRBD1, 5 bases. The CDR3 totals 16 residues. The V gene's germline CDR1 is KGHSH and CDR2 LQKENI. V was shortened by 1 base and J by 5 bases, with 16 bases between the two germline ends. CDR3 in DNA: TGTGCCAGCTCACCACTGTTGGTCAACCAGGGAGATACGCAGTATTTT. Protein product: CASSPLLVNQGDTQYF.

The chain uses TRBV25-1 and TRBJ2-3; no definite D call. Germline loops: CDR1 MGHDK, CDR2 SYGVNS. CDR3 size: 15 residues. The V end lost 2 bases, the J end lost 1 base, and 10 bases lay between the germline ends. The CDR3 protein is CASSEPTRGTDTQYF. CDR3 DNA sequence: TGTGCCAGCAGTGAACCTACACGCGGCACAGATACGCAGTATTTT.

The V and J genes are TRBV7-8 and TRBJ1-5; D not resolved. CDR1 SGHVS and CDR2 FQNEAQ come from the germline V gene. V was clipped by 0 bases and J by 3 bases, with 15 bases between them. The CDR3 totals 17 residues. Here the CDR3 DNA reads TGTGCCAGCAGCTTAGCTAGACGGGCGTTAAACAATCAGCCCCAGCATTTT. It encodes CASSLARRALNNQPQHF.

This clonotype has only a few counts. The chain recombines TRBV28 with TRBJ2-7; D is possibly TRBD2 (5 bases). Looked up from germline, CDR1 is MDHEN and CDR2 is SYDVKM. V was pared by 4 bases and J by 2 bases, with 15 bases between. The CDR3 length is 15 residues. CDR3 loop: CASSSSGLAPYEQYV. CDR3 nucleotides: TGTGCCAGCAGTTCCTCGGGCCTAGCCCCCTACGAGCAGTACGTC.

The chain recombines TRBV11-2 with TRBJ2-2; D might be TRBD1 (7 bases). Germline CDR1 and CDR2: SGHAT and FQNNGV. The V gene lost 2 bases and the J gene lost 6 bases, with 19 bases spanning the gap. The CDR3 is 17 amino acids. CDR3 sequence: CASSLFGGTVQAGELFF. The CDR3 DNA sequence: TGTGCCAGCAGCTTATTTGGGGGGACAGTACAAGCCGGGGAGCTGTTTTTT.

The chain couples TRBV20-1 to TRBJ2-5; 11 positions agree with TRBD1. V shed 5 bases, J shed 3 bases, and the junction held 2 bases outside the gene matches. The CDR3 is 13 amino acids. Per the germline V gene, CDR1 is DFQATT and CDR2 is SNEGSKA (reference sequence). The CDR3 bases are TGCAGTGCTGGGGACAGGGGGGAAGAGACCCAGTACTTC. Its protein product is CSAGDRGEETQYF.

This clonotype was observed a few times. The V call is TRBV7-3, the J call TRBJ2-5; possibly TRBD1 for D (5 bases). V lost 2 bases and J lost 3, with 7 bases in between. This CDR3 region has 13 residues. Germline lookup yields CDR1 SGHTA and CDR2 FQGTGA. Written as DNA, the CDR3 is TGTGCCAGCAGCTTACCGACAGAAGAGACCCAGTACTTC. This gives the protein CASSLPTEETQYF.